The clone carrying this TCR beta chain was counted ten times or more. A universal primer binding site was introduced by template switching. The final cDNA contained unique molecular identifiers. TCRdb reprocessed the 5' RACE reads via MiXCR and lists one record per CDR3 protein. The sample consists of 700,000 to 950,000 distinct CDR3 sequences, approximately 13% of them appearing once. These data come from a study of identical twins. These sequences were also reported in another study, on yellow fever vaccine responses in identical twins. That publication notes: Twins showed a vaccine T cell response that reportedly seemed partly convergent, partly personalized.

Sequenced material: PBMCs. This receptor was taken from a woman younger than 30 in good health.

CDR3 protein: CASSPRTDGNSPLHF. The CDR3 DNA sequence: TGCGCCAGCAGCCCCCGGACGGACGGTAATTCACCCCTCCACTTT. The rearrangement uses TRBV5-1 and TRBJ1-6, with D unresolved. The CDR3 loop spans 15 amino acids. In germline, CDR1 is SGHRS, CDR2 YFSETQ. Deletions cut 4 bases from V and 6 bases from J, with 14 bases between.